These T cell receptor beta chains were read from a single sample in a study of blood T cell dynamics during melanoma immunotherapy. TCRdb's copy holds only in-frame clones and misses some; the assay was immunoSEQ multiplex PCR. The sample holds roughly 16,000 clones; about 94% are singletons and the top ten take about 0.2%. The specimen comprised effector memory CD8+ T cells from blood, sampled from a patient treated with checkpoint blockade. These receptors came from a human donor with melanoma. Each CDR3 is given with its conserved first and last residue. D genes are given only for firm matches. A clone size is listed for some rows: how often the clone was seen (once, few, many), or a class if it is expanded.

v_gene,j_gene,abundance,d_gene,CDR3aa,CDR3nt
TRBV2,TRBJ1-5,once,NA,CASSGRGYQQPQHF,TGTGCCAGCAGTGGGAGGGGTTATCAACAGCCCCAGCATTTT
TRBV6-6,TRBJ1-5,NA,NA,CASSLGQGSNQPQHF,TGTGCCAGCAGTCTGGGGCAGGGAAGCAATCAGCCCCAGCATTTT
TRBV2,TRBJ2-1,NA,TRBD2,CASSTTSGRMDEQFF,TGTGCCAGCAGTACGACTAGCGGGAGGATGGATGAGCAGTTCTTC
TRBV2,TRBJ1-6,NA,NA,CASSSPLHF,TGTGCCAGCAGCTCACCCCTCCACTTT
TRBV11-2,TRBJ1-1,NA,NA,CASSLDGSLRMNTEAFF,TGTGCCAGCAGCTTAGATGGATCCCTCCGCATGAACACTGAAGCTTTCTTT
TRBV4-1,TRBJ2-7,NA,TRBD1,CASSRAGTATYEQYF,TGCGCCAGCAGCCGAGCCGGGACAGCTACCTACGAGCAGTACTTC
TRBV19,TRBJ1-5,once,TRBD1,CASSVRDRGRFQPQHF,TGTGCCAGTAGTGTCAGGGACAGGGGGAGGTTTCAGCCCCAGCATTTT
TRBV7-9,TRBJ2-3,once,NA,CASSLRTATDTQYF,TGTGCCAGCAGCTTACGGACAGCCACAGATACGCAGTATTTT
TRBV9,TRBJ1-1,NA,NA,CASSPGVYTEAFF,TGTGCCAGCAGCCCAGGGGTATACACTGAAGCTTTCTTT
TRBV2,TRBJ2-7,NA,TRBD1,CASSPIPTGGSYEQYF,TGTGCCAGCAGCCCCATTCCTACAGGGGGGTCCTACGAGCAGTACTTC
TRBV9,TRBJ1-4,NA,TRBD1,CASSPRTGGNEKLFF,TGTGCCAGCAGCCCCCGGACAGGGGGAAATGAAAAACTGTTTTTT
TRBV27,TRBJ2-5,NA,NA,CASTRRGRAAETQYF,TGTGCCAGCACTAGGCGGGGCAGGGCAGCAGAGACCCAGTACTTC
TRBV5-8,TRBJ2-1,NA,NA,CASSFLRSSYNEQFF,TGTGCCAGCAGCTTCCTGCGAAGCTCCTACAATGAGCAGTTCTTC
TRBV10-3,TRBJ2-7,NA,TRBD1,CAIRVFSRDRDYEQYF,TGTGCCATCAGAGTATTTAGCCGGGACAGGGACTACGAGCAGTACTTC
TRBV4-1,TRBJ2-2,NA,TRBD2,CASSRPPGQSGRVYTGELFF,TGCGCCAGCAGCCGCCCGCCGGGGCAGAGCGGGAGAGTGTACACCGGGGAGCTGTTTTTT
TRBV6-1,TRBJ2-4,once,TRBD1,CASSPTGMPNIQYF,TGTGCCAGCAGTCCGACAGGGATGCCAAACATTCAGTACTTC
TRBV19,TRBJ1-1,NA,NA,CASRGSGAFF,TGTGCCAGTAGGGGATCTGGAGCTTTCTTT